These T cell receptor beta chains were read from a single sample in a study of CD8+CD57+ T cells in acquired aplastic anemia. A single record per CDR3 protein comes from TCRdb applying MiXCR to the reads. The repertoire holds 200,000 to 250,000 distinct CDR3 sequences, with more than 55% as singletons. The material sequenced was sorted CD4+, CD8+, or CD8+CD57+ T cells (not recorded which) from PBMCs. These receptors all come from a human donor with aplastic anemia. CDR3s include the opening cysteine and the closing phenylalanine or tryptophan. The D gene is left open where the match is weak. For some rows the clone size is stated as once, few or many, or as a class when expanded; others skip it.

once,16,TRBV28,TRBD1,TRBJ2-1,CASSLWAGGAYNEQFF,TGTGCCAGCAGTTTATGGGCAGGGGGCGCCTACAATGAGCAGTTCTTC
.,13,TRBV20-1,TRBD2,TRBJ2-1,CSAVLAGVGEQFF,TGCAGTGCGGTCCTAGCGGGAGTTGGTGAGCAGTTCTTC
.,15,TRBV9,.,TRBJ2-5,CASSVVQGGQETQYF,TGTGCCAGCAGCGTAGTCCAGGGGGGGCAAGAGACCCAGTACTTC
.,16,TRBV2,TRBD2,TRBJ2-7,CASRATSGGLPYEQYF,TGTGCCAGCAGGGCGACTAGCGGGGGGCTACCCTACGAGCAGTACTTC
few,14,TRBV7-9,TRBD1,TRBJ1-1,CASSLGQGRSEAFF,TGTGCCAGCAGCTTAGGACAGGGCCGATCTGAAGCTTTCTTT
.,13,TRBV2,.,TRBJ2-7,CASSGQLEGEQYF,TGTGCCAGCAGTGGACAGTTGGAGGGAGAGCAGTACTTC
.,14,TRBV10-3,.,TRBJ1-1,CAISEGTTEAEAFF,TGTGCCATCAGTGAGGGAACGACAGAGGCTGAAGCTTTCTTT
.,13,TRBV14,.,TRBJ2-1,CASSPVLNNEQFF,TGTGCCTCCTCCCCAGTCCTAAACAATGAGCAGTTCTTC
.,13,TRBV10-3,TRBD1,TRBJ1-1,CAIMVQGGPEAFF,TGTGCCATCATGGTACAGGGGGGACCTGAAGCTTTCTTT
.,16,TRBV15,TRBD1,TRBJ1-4,CATSGHPGQGNEKLFF,TGTGCCACCAGCGGGCATCCGGGACAGGGCAATGAAAAACTGTTTTTT
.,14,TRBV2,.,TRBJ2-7,CASRIFESSYEQYF,TGTGCCAGCAGAATCTTTGAGAGCTCCTACGAGCAGTACTTC
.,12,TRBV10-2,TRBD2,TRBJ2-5,CASRGLEETQYF,TGCGCCAGCAGAGGACTAGAGGAGACCCAGTACTTC
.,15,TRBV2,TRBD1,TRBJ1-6,CASSEARGQGSPLHF,TGTGCCAGCAGTGAAGCGAGAGGACAGGGTTCACCCCTCCACTTT
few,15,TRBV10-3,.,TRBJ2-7,CAISEATQGGDEQYF,TGTGCCATCAGTGAGGCCACACAGGGGGGGGACGAGCAGTACTTC
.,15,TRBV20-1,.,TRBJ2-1,CSASPDGQRYNEQFF,TGCAGTGCTAGCCCTGACGGACAACGGTACAATGAGCAGTTCTTC
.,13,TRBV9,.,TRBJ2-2,CASSVRFTGELFF,TGTGCCAGCAGCGTTCGCTTCACCGGGGAGCTGTTTTTT
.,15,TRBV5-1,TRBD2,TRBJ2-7,CASSLGGGRAHEQYF,TGCGCCAGCAGCTTGGGTGGCGGGAGGGCACACGAGCAGTACTTC
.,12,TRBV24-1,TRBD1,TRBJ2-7,CAAGTGVTEQYF,TGTGCCGCCGGGACAGGGGTTACCGAGCAGTACTTC
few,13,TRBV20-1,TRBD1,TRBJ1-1,CSAEDRVSTEAFF,TGCAGTGCTGAGGACAGGGTGAGCACTGAAGCTTTCTTT
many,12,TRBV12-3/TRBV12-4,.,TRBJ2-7,CASSLRLYEQYF,TGTGCCAGCAGTTTACGGCTCTACGAGCAGTACTTC
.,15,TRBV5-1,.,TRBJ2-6,CASSSSLSGANVLTF,TGCGCCAGCAGCTCGTCGCTCTCTGGGGCCAACGTCCTGACTTTC
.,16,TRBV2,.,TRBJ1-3,CASSESGTFSGNTIYF,TGTGCCAGCAGTGAATCCGGGACCTTCTCTGGAAACACCATATATTTT
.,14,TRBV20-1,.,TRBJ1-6,CSARSQGPISPLHF,TGCAGTGCTAGATCCCAGGGTCCCATTTCACCCCTCCACTTT
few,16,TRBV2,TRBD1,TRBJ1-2,CASRADRAERHYGYTF,TGTGCCAGCAGGGCGGACAGGGCTGAGAGGCACTATGGCTACACCTTC
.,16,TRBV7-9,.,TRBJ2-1,CASSPFPLCSYNEQFF,TGTGCCAGCAGCCCCTTCCCACTGTGCTCCTACAATGAGCAGTTCTTC
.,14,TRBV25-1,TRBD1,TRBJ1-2,CASYSDRTNYGYTF,TGTGCCAGCTACTCGGACAGGACTAACTATGGCTACACCTTC
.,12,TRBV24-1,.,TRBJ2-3,CATSSTTDTQYF,TGTGCCACGAGTTCGACCACAGATACGCAGTATTTT
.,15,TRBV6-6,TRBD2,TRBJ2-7,CASSEGTSGRGEQYF,TGTGCCAGCAGTGAGGGGACTAGCGGGAGGGGCGAGCAGTACTTC
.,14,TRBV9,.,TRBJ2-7,CASSVDHSSYEQYF,TGTGCCAGCAGCGTAGATCATAGCTCCTACGAGCAGTACTTC
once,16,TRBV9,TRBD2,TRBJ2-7,CASSVGLAGTLDEQYF,TGTGCCAGCAGCGTAGGACTAGCGGGGACCTTGGACGAGCAGTACTTC
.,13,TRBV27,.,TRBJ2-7,CASSLFKGFEQYF,TGTGCCAGCAGTTTATTCAAGGGGTTCGAGCAGTACTTC
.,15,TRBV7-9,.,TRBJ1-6,CASSSDVGGTAPLHF,TGTGCCAGCAGCTCAGATGTCGGGGGGACGGCGCCCCTCCACTTT
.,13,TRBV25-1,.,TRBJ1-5,CASRIESNQPQHF,TGTGCCAGCAGAATTGAATCCAATCAGCCCCAGCATTTT
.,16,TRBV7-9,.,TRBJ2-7,CASSPPEGRGRDEQYF,TGTGCCAGCAGCCCCCCTGAGGGACGGGGTCGAGACGAGCAGTACTTC
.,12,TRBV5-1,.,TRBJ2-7,CASSSEGHEQYF,TGCGCCAGCAGCTCCGAGGGCCACGAGCAGTACTTC